A selection of T cell receptor beta chains follows, all from one sample in a study of CD8 T cells in Susac syndrome. One entry per CDR3 protein, called by TCRdb with MiXCR from the immunoSEQ multiplex PCR reads. The sample lists 250,000 to 300,000 distinct CDR3 sequences, about nine tenths occurring once. The sample was CD8+ T cells from PBMCs. The receptors originated from a human donor with multiple sclerosis. CDR3s include the opening cysteine and the closing phenylalanine or tryptophan. Fields, in order: clone size, D gene, J gene, V gene, CDR3 protein, CDR3 DNA. The D gene is left open where the match is weak. Rows may omit the clone size; those that give it use once, few, many or a size class.

abundance: NA; d_gene: NA; j_gene: TRBJ2-1; v_gene: TRBV19; CDR3aa: CGLRGPSNEQFF; CDR3nt: TGTGGCTTACGAGGACCCTCCAATGAGCAGTTCTTC
abundance: NA; d_gene: TRBD2; j_gene: TRBJ2-1; v_gene: TRBV4-1; CDR3aa: CASSQVIGELAGVWNEQSF; CDR3nt: TGCGCCAGCAGCCAAGTAATCGGGGAACTAGCGGGAGTTTGGAATGAGCAGTCCTTC
abundance: NA; d_gene: TRBD1; j_gene: TRBJ1-1; v_gene: TRBV6-6; CDR3aa: CASSPLTGANTEAFF; CDR3nt: TGTGCCAGCAGTCCCCTAACAGGGGCGAACACTGAAGCTTTCTTT
abundance: NA; d_gene: TRBD2; j_gene: TRBJ2-1; v_gene: TRBV4-3; CDR3aa: CASSPLAGVPSSYNEQFF; CDR3nt: TGCGCCAGCAGCCCCTTAGCGGGAGTCCCCAGCTCCTACAATGAGCAGTTCTTC
abundance: NA; d_gene: TRBD2; j_gene: TRBJ2-5; v_gene: TRBV3-1; CDR3aa: CASSSGLAGPLTQYF; CDR3nt: TGTGCCAGCAGCTCGGGACTAGCGGGACCCCTGACCCAGTACTTC
abundance: NA; d_gene: NA; j_gene: TRBJ2-7; v_gene: TRBV18; CDR3aa: CASSPPTTGEQYF; CDR3nt: TGTGCCAGCTCACCACCGACTACGGGGGAGCAGTACTTC
abundance: NA; d_gene: NA; j_gene: TRBJ2-3; v_gene: TRBV6-1; CDR3aa: CASSRTPEDEHTDTQYF; CDR3nt: TGTGCCAGCAGCAGGACGCCGGAAGACGAGCACACAGATACGCAGTATTTT
abundance: NA; d_gene: NA; j_gene: TRBJ2-1; v_gene: TRBV28; CDR3aa: CASSVGGRLFSYNEQFF; CDR3nt: TGTGCCAGCAGCGTAGGGGGGAGGCTATTCTCCTACAATGAGCAGTTCTTC
abundance: NA; d_gene: NA; j_gene: TRBJ2-1; v_gene: TRBV25-1; CDR3aa: CASSSPDTSREMQFF; CDR3nt: TGTGCCAGCAGCAGCCCGGATACCTCGAGAGAGATGCAGTTCTTC
abundance: NA; d_gene: TRBD1; j_gene: TRBJ2-5; v_gene: TRBV27; CDR3aa: CASSPWTGSETQYF; CDR3nt: TGTGCCAGCAGTCCTTGGACAGGGAGCGAGACCCAGTACTTC
abundance: few; d_gene: TRBD1; j_gene: TRBJ2-7; v_gene: TRBV5-6; CDR3aa: CASRTGVYEQYF; CDR3nt: TGTGCCAGCCGGACAGGGGTCTACGAGCAGTACTTC
abundance: NA; d_gene: NA; j_gene: TRBJ1-5; v_gene: TRBV27; CDR3aa: CASSFGQTQPQHF; CDR3nt: TGTGCCAGCAGTTTCGGCCAAACCCAGCCCCAGCATTTT
abundance: NA; d_gene: TRBD1; j_gene: TRBJ1-1; v_gene: TRBV5-1; CDR3aa: CASSQYATGVNTEAFF; CDR3nt: TGCGCCAGCAGCCAATACGCGACAGGGGTGAACACTGAAGCTTTCTTT
abundance: NA; d_gene: NA; j_gene: TRBJ2-2; v_gene: TRBV3-1; CDR3aa: CASSQGTDRNTGELFF; CDR3nt: TGTGCCAGCAGCCAGGGAACGGACAGAAACACCGGGGAGCTGTTTTTT
abundance: NA; d_gene: TRBD2; j_gene: TRBJ2-1; v_gene: TRBV20-1; CDR3aa: CSAIAGGGRNEQFF; CDR3nt: TGCAGTGCCATAGCGGGAGGTGGGCGGAATGAGCAGTTCTTC
abundance: NA; d_gene: NA; j_gene: TRBJ1-2; v_gene: TRBV6-5; CDR3aa: CASSYTQVHYGYTF; CDR3nt: TGTGCCAGCAGTTACACACAAGTTCATTATGGCTACACCTTC
abundance: NA; d_gene: NA; j_gene: TRBJ2-7; v_gene: TRBV5-5; CDR3aa: CASTSWGLAATYEQYF; CDR3nt: TGTGCCAGCACCTCTTGGGGGTTAGCGGCCACCTACGAGCAGTACTTC
abundance: NA; d_gene: NA; j_gene: TRBJ2-3; v_gene: TRBV24-1; CDR3aa: CATARTGDSTDTQYF; CDR3nt: TGTGCCACCGCACGGACGGGAGATAGCACAGATACGCAGTATTTT